This is a list of T cell receptor beta chains from one sample in a study of T cells and Merkel cell carcinoma outcomes. Some clones are missing from TCRdb's copy, which holds only in-frame ones; the method was immunoSEQ multiplex PCR. The sample includes around 1,700 clones, about 90% of them seen just once. Material: tumor tissue from Merkel cell carcinoma. The source of these receptors is a human donor with Merkel cell carcinoma. CDR3s include the opening cysteine and the closing phenylalanine or tryptophan. The D gene is left open where the match is weak. A row's size may be missing; if present it is once, few, many or a size class.

J gene	clone size	V gene	D gene	CDR3 protein	CDR3 DNA
TRBJ1-1	-	TRBV9	TRBD1	CASSARQGSTEAFF	TGTGCCAGCAGCGCTCGACAGGGGAGCACTGAAGCTTTCTTT
TRBJ1-2	-	TRBV25-1	TRBD1	CASSVSQGASGYTF	TGTGCCAGCAGTGTGTCGCAGGGGGCGAGTGGCTACACCTTC
TRBJ1-5	few	TRBV15	TRBD1	CATSLTGVNQPQHF	TGTGCCACCAGTTTGACAGGGGTCAATCAGCCCCAGCATTTT
TRBJ2-3	once	TRBV5-6	TRBD1	CASSLARQGYTDTQYF	TGTGCCAGCAGCTTGGCCAGACAGGGATACACAGATACGCAGTATTTT
TRBJ1-6	-	TRBV27	-	CASSFMRTGNSPLHF	TGTGCCAGCAGTTTTATGCGGACGGGCAATTCACCCCTCCACTTT
TRBJ2-5	-	TRBV5-4	-	CANSELFNRVWQETQYF	TGTGCCAACAGCGAACTATTTAACAGGGTTTGGCAAGAGACCCAGTACTTC
TRBJ2-7	-	TRBV19	TRBD1	CASSRDRAGEQYF	TGTGCCAGTAGTAGAGACAGGGCGGGCGAGCAGTACTTT
TRBJ2-2	-	TRBV18	TRBD1	CASSPRTGAFTGELFF	TGTGCCAGCTCACCACGAACAGGGGCCTTCACCGGGGAGCTGTTTTTT
TRBJ2-7	-	TRBV5-6	-	CASSTRHYEQYF	TGTGCTAGCAGCACCCGGCACTACGAGCAGTACTTT
TRBJ2-2	-	TRBV9	TRBD1	CASRLGQGTGELFF	TGTGCCAGCAGATTGGGACAGGGTACCGGGGAGCTGTTTTTT
TRBJ1-2	-	TRBV12-5	TRBD1	CASGRGQGLAMGYGYTF	TGTGCTAGTGGTCGGGGACAGGGCCTCGCAATGGGCTATGGCTACACCTTC
TRBJ2-6	once	TRBV4-3	-	CASSQGQRATGAGANVLTF	TGCGCCAGCAGCCAAGGCCAGCGAGCCACTGGGGCTGGGGCCAACGTCCTGACTTTC
TRBJ1-2	-	TRBV7-2	TRBD1	CASTGQGKNYGYTF	TGTGCCAGCACCGGACAGGGGAAGAACTATGGCTACACCTTC
TRBJ2-1	-	TRBV7-2	-	CASSPSFYEQFF	TGTGCCAGCAGCCCCTCCTTTTATGAGCAGTTCTTC
TRBJ1-2	-	TRBV7-9	TRBD1	CASSLAGQDNGYTF	TGTGCCAGCAGCTTGGCGGGACAGGACAATGGCTACACCTTC
TRBJ1-5	once	TRBV18	-	CASSQETGSNQPQHF	TGTGCCAGCTCTCAAGAGACAGGAAGCAATCAGCCCCAGCATTTT
TRBJ1-2	-	TRBV9	TRBD1	CASSPGQGGGYTF	TGTGCCAGCAGTCCGGGACAGGGAGGCGGCTACACCTTC
TRBJ1-1	few	TRBV6-5	-	CASSYPGGVTEAFF	TGTGCCAGCAGTTACCCTGGGGGAGTAACTGAAGCTTTCTTT
TRBJ2-6	-	TRBV18	TRBD1	CASSQDRGSIANVLTF	TGTGCCAGCTCCCAAGACAGGGGATCGATCGCCAACGTCCTGACTTTC
TRBJ1-1	once	TRBV7-3	-	CASSLDKVRNTEAFF	TGTGCCAGCAGCTTAGATAAAGTAAGAAACACTGAAGCTTTCTTT
TRBJ1-3	once	TRBV4-3	TRBD1	CASSPSGGAGNTIYF	TGCGCCAGCAGCCCCTCAGGGGGAGCGGGAAACACCATATATTTT
TRBJ2-1	once	TRBV5-1	TRBD2	CASSAAGGPNNEQFF	TGCGCCAGCAGCGCGGCGGGGGGCCCCAACAATGAGCAGTTCTTC
TRBJ1-1	once	TRBV6-5	TRBD1	CASTLQGTTEAFF	TGTGCCAGCACCCTACAGGGGACCACTGAAGCTTTCTTT
TRBJ2-6	-	TRBV27	-	CASSKGLSSGANVLTF	TGTGCCAGCAGTAAGGGCCTCAGCTCTGGGGCCAATGTCCTGACTTTC
TRBJ2-7	-	TRBV2	-	CASSPSPDRIWGKF	TGTGCCAGCAGTCCCTCCCCCGACAGGATTTGGGGAAAGTTC
TRBJ1-6	-	TRBV5-5	-	CASSLAPDYSYNSPLHF	TGTGCCAGCAGCTTGGCCCCCGATTACTCCTATAATTCACCCCTCCACTTT
TRBJ2-3	-	TRBV5-1	-	CASSGEQGTDTQYF	TGCGCCAGCAGCGGGGAACAGGGCACAGATACGCAGTATTTT
TRBJ1-5	once	TRBV29-1	TRBD1	CSAGTVGQPQHF	TGCAGCGCTGGGACAGTGGGTCAGCCCCAGCATTTT
TRBJ2-3	-	TRBV4-3	TRBD2	CASSQDREGDTQYF	TGCGCCAGCAGCCAAGACAGGGAGGGAGATACGCAGTATTTT
TRBJ1-5	-	TRBV4-2	TRBD1	CASSLSGTGGFGAGLQPQHF	TGTGCCAGCAGCCTTTCGGGGACAGGGGGCTTTGGAGCGGGATTACAGCCCCAGCATTTT
TRBJ2-1	-	TRBV7-3	-	CASSLPSFDEQFF	TGTGCCAGCAGCTTGCCCTCGTTCGATGAGCAGTTCTTC
TRBJ1-2	-	TRBV27	-	CASSTNSDYGYTF	TGTGCCAGCAGCACGAATTCGGACTATGGCTACACCTTC
TRBJ1-2	-	TRBV18	-	CASSPAVTGRGYTF	TGTGCCAGCTCACCTGCAGTCACGGGGAGAGGATACACCTTC
TRBJ2-3	-	TRBV13	-	CTSSLGARTDTQYF	TGTACCAGCAGCTTAGGGGCCCGCACAGATACACAGTATTTT
TRBJ2-5	once	TRBV27	TRBD1	CASSRQGETQYF	TGTGCCAGCAGCCGACAGGGTGAGACCCAGTACTTC
TRBJ2-3	-	TRBV4-2	-	CASSQENYGTDTQYF	TGTGCCAGCAGCCAAGAAAACTATGGCACAGATACGCAGTATTTT
TRBJ1-2	-	TRBV6-5	TRBD1	CASNYLGTVYGYTF	TGTGCCAGCAATTACCTAGGGACAGTCTATGGCTACACCTTC
TRBJ2-3	-	TRBV6-5	TRBD1	CASSYSDRGRDTQYF	TGTGCCAGCAGTTACTCGGACAGGGGGCGAGATACGCAGTATTTT
TRBJ1-1	-	TRBV12-5	-	CASALTTEAFF	TGTGCTAGTGCCCTTACGACTGAAGCTTTCTTT
TRBJ2-4	few	TRBV7-9	-	CASSLGPNIQYF	TGTGCCAGCAGCTTAGGGCCAAACATTCAGTACTTC
TRBJ2-5	-	TRBV7-2	TRBD2	CASSLGLAGSGETQYF	TGTGCCAGCAGCCTAGGACTAGCGGGCTCCGGGGAGACCCAGTACTTC
TRBJ2-1	few	TRBV7-9	TRBD2	CASSLAGLAGGRAYNEQFF	TGTGCCAGCAGCTTGGCGGGACTAGCGGGGGGTCGGGCCTACAATGAGCAGTTCTTC
TRBJ2-7	-	TRBV6-1	-	CASMRWSGAPHEQYF	TGTGCCAGCATGAGGTGGTCAGGGGCCCCCCACGAGCAGTACTTC
TRBJ1-5	-	TRBV2	-	CASSEAGYQPQHF	TGTGCCAGCAGTGAAGCGGGGTATCAGCCCCAGCATTTT
TRBJ2-5	-	TRBV11-2	-	CASSLVGGGSQETQYF	TGTGCCAGCAGCTTAGTAGGTGGGGGGTCACAAGAGACCCAGTACTTC
TRBJ2-7	-	TRBV9	-	CASSVASALDPYEQYF	TGTGCCAGCAGCGTAGCGTCCGCGCTAGACCCCTACGAGCAGTACTTC
TRBJ2-7	-	TRBV11-2	-	CVSSLGAGYEQYF	TGTGTCAGCAGCTTAGGGGCCGGATACGAGCAGTACTTC
TRBJ2-5	-	TRBV29-1	TRBD2	CSVPSGGGHGGTQYF	TGCAGCGTTCCTAGCGGGGGGGGCCACGGTGGGACCCAGTACTTC
TRBJ1-1	-	TRBV5-6	-	CASSPGFGTEAFF	TGTGCCAGCAGCCCGGGTTTCGGGACTGAAGCTTTCTTT
TRBJ1-5	-	TRBV6-5	-	CASSWGGDQPQHF	TGTGCCAGCAGTTGGGGGGGTGATCAGCCCCAGCATTTT
TRBJ2-2	few	TRBV5-1	-	CASSLGGLNTGELFF	TGCGCCAGCAGCTTGGGAGGACTCAACACCGGGGAGCTGTTTTTT
TRBJ1-1	few	TRBV7-9	-	CASSLAGLREDTEAFF	TGTGCCAGCAGCTTAGCGGGACTCAGGGAGGACACTGAAGCTTTCTTT
TRBJ2-7	-	TRBV5-4	TRBD1	CASSFYRGVVNEQYF	TGTGCCAGCAGCTTCTACAGGGGTGTGGTTAACGAGCAGTACTTC